This record concerns one T cell receptor beta chain sequence. The sample is drawn from a study of shared T cell receptors in the human thymus. This table comes from immunoSEQ multiplex PCR, and its TCRdb copy is limited to in-frame clones, with some not included. Of some 760,000 clones listed, approximately 83% are singletons. The CDR3 length is 17 residues. V shed 4 bases and J shed 6 bases, with 22 bases lying between them. The same data also went into a second study, on human thymus T cells. That study reports: Surgeons resected thymus tissue during corrective heart surgery.

The rearrangement uses TRBV5-3 and TRBJ2-2, with a possible D match to TRBD1 (6 bases). TRBV5-3 is given ORF status, its function remaining uncertain. This TCR was sampled from a girl less than two years old with a congenital heart defect. Sequences were obtained from thymocytes. This CDR3 is CARSHIPERGWAGELFF. CDR3 coding DNA: TGTGCCAGAAGCCATATCCCAGAGAGGGGGTGGGCCGGGGAGCTGTTTTTT.